This T cell receptor beta chain came from a study of OX40 agonist ivuxolimab in advanced cancers. Study at large: Patients treated during dose escalation were battling hepatocellular carcinoma, melanoma, renal cell or head and neck cancer.

Blood specimens came from baseline, cycle 4 day 1, and cycle 7 day 1. Study-level results: CD8+ T cells averaged more expanded clones than CD4+. With doses of 0.1-3.0 mg/kg, partial responders showed among the lowest clonal expansion.

There are 15 residues in the CDR3. With 6 bases removed from V and 4 bases from J, the gap between germline ends came to 18 bases. Germline V gene sequence: CDR1 MGHRA, CDR2 YSYEKL. A remark on this clone: Its matching antigen is unknown.

Libraries were prepared by immunoSEQ multiplex PCR; TCRdb keeps only in-frame clonotypes and omits some of them. This sample carries tens of thousands of clones, about nine tenths of them seen once, and the ten largest clones take approximately 11%. This specimen was CD4+ or CD8+ T cells sorted from blood, taken in a trial of the OX40 agonist ivuxolimab. The chain links TRBV4-1 to TRBJ1-1; D unclear. The source is an adult with an advanced solid tumor such as melanoma, head and neck, liver or kidney cancer. The CDR3 nucleotides are TGCGCCAGCAGGGAACAACTGCGATTCAGCACTGAAGCTTTCTTT. Protein sequence: CASREQLRFSTEAFF.